This paragraph covers one TCR beta chain sequence. The antigen is not known. PCR was performed using 60 Vbeta and 13 Jbeta primers. The method was immunoSEQ multiplex PCR; TCRdb's version includes in-frame clones alone and lacks a portion of them. The data show about 160,000 clones, about 64% seen once. V lost 5 bases to trimming and J lost 4 bases; unmatched junction nucleotides: 2. This CDR3 contains 12 residues. Germline assignment: CDR1 SNHLY and CDR2 FYNNEI. The sample comes from a study of cytomegalovirus exposure and HLA in healthy donors. Overall study results and limits: Fewer N-insertions (relative to the roughly 720-donor mean) were reportedly seen in an Asian-associated ancestry cluster in a later analysis. Associated with HLA alleles at 0.05 false discovery rate in a later analysis were fewer than 20,000 TCR beta sequences. It has been reported that TCR beta sequences accurately predicted the HLA-A and HLA-B alleles of most subjects.

The V gene is TRBV2, the J gene TRBJ2-7, with 7 bases aligning to TRBD1. This sequence originates from a man in his forties or fifties in good health and CMV-seronegative. Sample: PBMCs. CDR3 residues: CASSQTGYEQYF. Written as DNA, the CDR3 is TGTGCCAGCAGTCAGACAGGGTACGAGCAGTACTTC.